The clone carrying this TCR beta chain was seen repeatedly, ten times or more. The antigen remains undetermined. The data were obtained in a study of T cells after yellow fever vaccination. Study details: Each low-cell-number fraction was prepared by means of SMART-Seq v4 Ultra Low Input.

Study observations and caveats: Only a small proportion of the clonotypes turned up in both the CD4 and the CD8 compartments, likely arising from convergent recombination.

The CDR3 is made up of 14 amino acids. The V gene end was trimmed by 5 bases and the J gene end by 2 bases; junction bases not matched to a gene: 5. TCR cDNA, made by 5'RACE template switching, carried an added universal primer site and UMIs. TCRdb reprocessed the 5' RACE reads with MiXCR, giving one entry per CDR3 protein. Of around 46,000 distinct CDR3 sequences listed, roughly 7.4% were seen once; the top ten hold around 28%. The sequence was obtained from a man between 18 and 29 years old who received the YFV17D yellow fever vaccine. This sequence joins TRBV12-3 or TRBV12-4 and TRBJ2-7, with 8 bases that match TRBD1. The sample here was CD8+ T cells sorted from PBMCs, taken less than 16 days after the first yellow fever vaccination. This CDR3 is CASSKGQGAYEQYV. CDR3 nucleotide sequence: TGTGCCAGCAGTAAAGGACAGGGCGCCTACGAGCAGTACGTC.